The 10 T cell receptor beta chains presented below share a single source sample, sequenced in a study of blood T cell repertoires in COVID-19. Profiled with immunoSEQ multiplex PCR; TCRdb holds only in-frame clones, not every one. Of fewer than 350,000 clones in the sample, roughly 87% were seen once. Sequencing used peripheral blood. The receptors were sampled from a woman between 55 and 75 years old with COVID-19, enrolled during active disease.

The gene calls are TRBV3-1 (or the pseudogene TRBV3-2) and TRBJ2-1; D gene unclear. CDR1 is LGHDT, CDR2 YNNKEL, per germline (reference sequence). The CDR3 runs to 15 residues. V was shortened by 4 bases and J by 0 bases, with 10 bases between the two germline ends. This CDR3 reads CASSPHRSSYNEQFF. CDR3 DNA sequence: TGTGCCAGCAGCCCTCACCGGAGCTCCTACAATGAGCAGTTCTTC.

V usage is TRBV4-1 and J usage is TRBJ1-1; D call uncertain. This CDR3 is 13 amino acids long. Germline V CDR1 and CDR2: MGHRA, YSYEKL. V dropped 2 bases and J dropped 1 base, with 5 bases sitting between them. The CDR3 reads CASSQTRNTEAFF. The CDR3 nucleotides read TGCGCCAGCAGCCAAACACGGAACACTGAAGCTTTCTTT.

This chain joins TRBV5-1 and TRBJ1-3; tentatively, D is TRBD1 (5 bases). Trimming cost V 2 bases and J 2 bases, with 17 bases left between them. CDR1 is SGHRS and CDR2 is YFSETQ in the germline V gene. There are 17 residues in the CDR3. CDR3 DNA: TGCGCCAGCAGCTTATCCGGGACTATCGGTGCTGGAAACACCATATATTTT. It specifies CASSLSGTIGAGNTIYF.

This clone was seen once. Here the CDR3 reads CASSPIGRGPNEQYF. DNA for the CDR3: TGTGCCAGCAGCCCCATTGGCAGGGGGCCTAACGAGCAGTACTTC. The chain employs TRBV9 and TRBJ2-7, with 8 bases that match TRBD1. This CDR3 is built from 15 residues. V trimming: 4 bases; J trimming: 5 bases; junction bases outside the gene matches: 11. CDR1 is SGDLS and CDR2 is YYNGEE in the germline V gene.

The DNA of the CDR3 is TGTGCCAGCTCACCGAAACAGGGGTTAGGGGAGACCCAGTACTTC. This encodes CASSPKQGLGETQYF. V and J are TRBV18 and TRBJ2-5, with 7 nucleotides matching TRBD1. The CDR3 length is 15 residues. V dropped 3 bases and J dropped 5; count of bases not matched to a gene: 9. The germline CDR1 and CDR2 sequences are KGHSH and LQKENI.

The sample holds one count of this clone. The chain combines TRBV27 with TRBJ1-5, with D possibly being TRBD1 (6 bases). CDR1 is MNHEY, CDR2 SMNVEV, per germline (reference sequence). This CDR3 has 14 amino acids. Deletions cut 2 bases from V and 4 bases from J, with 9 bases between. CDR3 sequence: CASSLVRGNQPQHF. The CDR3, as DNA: TGTGCCAGCAGTTTAGTCAGGGGAAATCAGCCCCAGCATTTT.

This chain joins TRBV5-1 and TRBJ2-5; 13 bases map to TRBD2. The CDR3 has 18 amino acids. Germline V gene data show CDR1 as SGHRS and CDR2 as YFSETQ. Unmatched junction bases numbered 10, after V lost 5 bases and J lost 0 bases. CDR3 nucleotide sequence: TGCGCCAGCAGATGGACTAGCGGGGGAGAATTGTACCAAGAGACCCAGTACTTC. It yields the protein CASRWTSGGELYQETQYF.

The CDR3, as DNA: TGCGCCAGCAGCTTCGAACAGGGTAACAATCAGCCCCAGCATTTT. Protein product: CASSFEQGNNQPQHF. The V gene is TRBV4-1, the J gene TRBJ1-5; D perhaps matches TRBD1 (6 bases). The germline V gene has CDR1 MGHRA and CDR2 YSYEKL. The CDR3 spans 15 residues. V lost 5 bases to trimming and J lost 3 bases, with 14 bases between them.

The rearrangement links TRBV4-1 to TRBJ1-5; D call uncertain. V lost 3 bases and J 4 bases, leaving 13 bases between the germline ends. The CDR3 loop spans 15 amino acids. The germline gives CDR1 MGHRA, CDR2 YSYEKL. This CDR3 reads CASSQLGRENQPQHF. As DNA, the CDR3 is TGCGCCAGCAGCCAGCTAGGACGGGAAAATCAGCCCCAGCATTTT.

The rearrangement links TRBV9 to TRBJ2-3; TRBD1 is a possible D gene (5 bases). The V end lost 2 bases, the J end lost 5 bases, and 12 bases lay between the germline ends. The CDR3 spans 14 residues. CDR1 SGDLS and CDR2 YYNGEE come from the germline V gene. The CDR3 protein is CASSVATDRDTQYF. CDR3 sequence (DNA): TGTGCCAGCAGCGTCGCGACTGACAGAGATACGCAGTATTTT.